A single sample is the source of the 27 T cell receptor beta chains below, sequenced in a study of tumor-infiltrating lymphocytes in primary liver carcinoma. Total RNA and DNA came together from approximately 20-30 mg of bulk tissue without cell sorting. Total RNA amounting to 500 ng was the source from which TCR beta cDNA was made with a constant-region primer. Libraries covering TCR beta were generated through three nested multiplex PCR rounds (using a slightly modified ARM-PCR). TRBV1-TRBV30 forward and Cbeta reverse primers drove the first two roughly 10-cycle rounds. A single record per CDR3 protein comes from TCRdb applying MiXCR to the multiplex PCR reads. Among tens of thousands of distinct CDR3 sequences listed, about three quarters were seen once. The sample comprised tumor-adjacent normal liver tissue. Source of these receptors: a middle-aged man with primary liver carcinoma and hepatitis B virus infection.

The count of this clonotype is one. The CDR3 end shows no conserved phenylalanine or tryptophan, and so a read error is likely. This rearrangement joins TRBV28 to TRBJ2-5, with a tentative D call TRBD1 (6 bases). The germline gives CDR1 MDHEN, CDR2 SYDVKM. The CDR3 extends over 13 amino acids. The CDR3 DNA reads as TGTGTCAGGAGTTTAAACAGGGTTGAGACCCAGTACTTG. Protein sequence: CVRSLNRVETQYL.

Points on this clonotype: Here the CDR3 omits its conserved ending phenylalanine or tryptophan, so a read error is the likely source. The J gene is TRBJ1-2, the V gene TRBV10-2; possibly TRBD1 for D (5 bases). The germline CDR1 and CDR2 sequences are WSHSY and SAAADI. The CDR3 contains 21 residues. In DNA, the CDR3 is TGCGCCGGCAGTGAGGGCTTAGTGTCGGGGGGTAGCCTAAGATTGGGTTATGGCTACACCTTA. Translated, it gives CAGSEGLVSGGSLRLGYGYTL.

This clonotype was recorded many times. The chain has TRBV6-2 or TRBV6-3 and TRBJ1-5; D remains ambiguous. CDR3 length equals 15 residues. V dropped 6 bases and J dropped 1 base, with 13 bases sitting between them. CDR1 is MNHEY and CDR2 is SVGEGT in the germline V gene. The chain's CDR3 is CASSQQGGSNQPQHF. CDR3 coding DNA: TGTGCCAGCAGCCAACAAGGTGGCAGCAATCAGCCCCAGCATTTT.

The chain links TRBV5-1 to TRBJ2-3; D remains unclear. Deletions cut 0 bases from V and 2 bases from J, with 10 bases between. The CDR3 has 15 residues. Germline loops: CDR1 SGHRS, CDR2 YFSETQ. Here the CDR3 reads CASSLAPAVTDTQYF. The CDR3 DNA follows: TGCGCCAGCAGCTTGGCCCCTGCAGTCACAGATACGCAGTATTTT.

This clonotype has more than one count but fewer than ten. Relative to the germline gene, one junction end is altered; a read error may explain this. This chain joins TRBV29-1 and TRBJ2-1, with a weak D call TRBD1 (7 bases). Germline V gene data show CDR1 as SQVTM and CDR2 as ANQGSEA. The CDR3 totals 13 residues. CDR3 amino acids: CSVEGGGYSEQFF. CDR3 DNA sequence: TGCAGTGTTGAAGGAGGGGGCTACAGTGAGCAGTTCTTC.

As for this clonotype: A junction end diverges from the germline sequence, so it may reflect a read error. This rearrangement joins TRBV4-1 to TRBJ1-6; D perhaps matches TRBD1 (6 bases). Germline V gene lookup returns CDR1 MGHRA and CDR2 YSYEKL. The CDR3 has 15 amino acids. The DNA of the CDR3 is TGCGCCAGCAGCCACGATAGCACAGGGAATTCACCCCTCCGCTTT. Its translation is CASSHDSTGNSPLRF.

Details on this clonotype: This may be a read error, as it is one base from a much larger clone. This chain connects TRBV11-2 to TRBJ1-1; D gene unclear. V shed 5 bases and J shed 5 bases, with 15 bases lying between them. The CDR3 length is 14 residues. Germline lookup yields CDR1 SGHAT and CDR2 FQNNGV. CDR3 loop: CASSTPGSVTEAFF. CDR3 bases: TGTGCCAGCAGCACACCCGGTTCCGTAACTGAAGCTTTCTTT.

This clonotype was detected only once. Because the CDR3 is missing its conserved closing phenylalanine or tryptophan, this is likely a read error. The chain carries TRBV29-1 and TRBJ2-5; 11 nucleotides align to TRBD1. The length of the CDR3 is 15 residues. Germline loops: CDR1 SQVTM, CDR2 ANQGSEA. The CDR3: CNVGTDRGRGETQYS. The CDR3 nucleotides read TGCAACGTTGGAACGGACAGGGGGCGGGGTGAGACCCAGTACTCC.

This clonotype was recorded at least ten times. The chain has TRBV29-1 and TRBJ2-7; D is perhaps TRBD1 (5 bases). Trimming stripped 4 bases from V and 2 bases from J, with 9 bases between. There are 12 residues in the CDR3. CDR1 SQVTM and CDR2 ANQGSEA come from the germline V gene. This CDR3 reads CSVGTGPYEQYF. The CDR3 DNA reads TGCAGCGTTGGAACAGGTCCCTACGAGCAGTACTTC.

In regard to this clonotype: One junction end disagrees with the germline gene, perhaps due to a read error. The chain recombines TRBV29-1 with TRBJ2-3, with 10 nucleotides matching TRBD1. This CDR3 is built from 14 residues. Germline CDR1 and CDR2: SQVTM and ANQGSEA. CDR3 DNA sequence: TGCAGCGTTCCCGGGACAGGGGCGTCAGATATGCAGTATTTT. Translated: CSVPGTGASDMQYF.

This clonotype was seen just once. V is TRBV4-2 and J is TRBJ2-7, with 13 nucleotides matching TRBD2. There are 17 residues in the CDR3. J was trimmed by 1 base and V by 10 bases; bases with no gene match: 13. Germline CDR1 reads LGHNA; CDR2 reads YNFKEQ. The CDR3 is CATTGLAGVCKSYEQYF. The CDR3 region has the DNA TGTGCCACTACTGGACTAGCGGGAGTGTGTAAGTCCTACGAGCAGTACTTC.

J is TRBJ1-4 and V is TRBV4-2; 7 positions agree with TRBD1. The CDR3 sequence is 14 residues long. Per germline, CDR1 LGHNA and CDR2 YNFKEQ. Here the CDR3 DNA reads TGTGTCAGTAGCCAAGGTCAGGGGGGCGAAAAACTGTTTTTT. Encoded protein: CVSSQGQGGEKLFF.

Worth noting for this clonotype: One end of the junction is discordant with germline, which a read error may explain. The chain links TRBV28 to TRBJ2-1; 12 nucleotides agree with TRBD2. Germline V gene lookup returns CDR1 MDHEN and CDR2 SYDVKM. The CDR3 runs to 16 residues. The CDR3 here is CARSRLGLAGRNEQFF. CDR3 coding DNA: TGTGCCAGAAGTCGCCTCGGACTAGCGGGACGCAATGAGCAATTCTTC.

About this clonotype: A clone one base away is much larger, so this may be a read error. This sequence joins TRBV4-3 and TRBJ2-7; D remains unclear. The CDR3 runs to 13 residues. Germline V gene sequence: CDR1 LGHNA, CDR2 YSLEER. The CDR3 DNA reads TGCGCCAGCAGCCAAGATCTGCCCTACGAGCGGTACTTC. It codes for CASSQDLPYERYF.

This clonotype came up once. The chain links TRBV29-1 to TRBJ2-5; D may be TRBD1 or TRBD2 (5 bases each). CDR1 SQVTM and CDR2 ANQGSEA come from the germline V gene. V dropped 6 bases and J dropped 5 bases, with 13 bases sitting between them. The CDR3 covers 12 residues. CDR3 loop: CSVWGTVETQYF. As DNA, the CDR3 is TGCAGCGTGTGGGGGACGGTGGAGACCCAGTACTTC.

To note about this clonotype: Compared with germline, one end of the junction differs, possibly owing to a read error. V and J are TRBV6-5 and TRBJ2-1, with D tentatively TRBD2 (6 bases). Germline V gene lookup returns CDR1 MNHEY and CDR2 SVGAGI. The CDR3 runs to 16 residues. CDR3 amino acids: CAGSQTSSVSYNEQFF. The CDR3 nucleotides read TGTGCCGGCAGTCAAACATCTAGCGTGAGTTACAATGAGCAGTTCTTC.

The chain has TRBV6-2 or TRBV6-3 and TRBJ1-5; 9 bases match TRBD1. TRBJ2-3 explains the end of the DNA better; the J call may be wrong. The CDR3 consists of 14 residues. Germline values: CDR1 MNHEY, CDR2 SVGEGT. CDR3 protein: CASRGQGSNQPQYF. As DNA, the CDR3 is TGTGCCAGCAGGGGACAGGGTAGTAATCAGCCCCAGTATTTT.

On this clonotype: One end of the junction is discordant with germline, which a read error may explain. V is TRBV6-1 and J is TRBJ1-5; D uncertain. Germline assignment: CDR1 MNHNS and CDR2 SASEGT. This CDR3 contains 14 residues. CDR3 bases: TGTGTCAGCAGTAAGGAGGAGTCGGATCAGCCCCAGCATTTT. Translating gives CVSSKEESDQPQHF.

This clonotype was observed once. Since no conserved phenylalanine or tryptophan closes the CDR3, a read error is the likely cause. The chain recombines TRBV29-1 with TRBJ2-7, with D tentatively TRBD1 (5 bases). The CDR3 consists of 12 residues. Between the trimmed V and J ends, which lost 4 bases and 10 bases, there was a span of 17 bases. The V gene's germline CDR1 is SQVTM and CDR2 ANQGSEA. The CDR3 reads CSVVAGSLDQYL. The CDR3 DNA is TGCAGCGTTGTGGCAGGGTCACTCGATCAGTACCTC.

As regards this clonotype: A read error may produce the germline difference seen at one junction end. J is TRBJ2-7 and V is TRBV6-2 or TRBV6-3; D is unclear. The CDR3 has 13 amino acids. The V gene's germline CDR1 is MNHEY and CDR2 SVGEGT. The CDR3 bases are TGTGCCACCAGTTTCATGCACTACTACGAGCAGTACTTC. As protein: CATSFMHYYEQYF.

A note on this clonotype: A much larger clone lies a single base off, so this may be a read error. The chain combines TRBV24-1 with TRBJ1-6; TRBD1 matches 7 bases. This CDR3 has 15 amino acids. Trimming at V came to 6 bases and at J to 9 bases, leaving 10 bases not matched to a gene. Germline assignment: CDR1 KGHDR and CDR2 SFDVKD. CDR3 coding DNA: TGTGCCACCAGTAATGCTAGACAGGGTGGTTCACCCCTCCACTTT. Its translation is CATSNARQGGSPLHF.

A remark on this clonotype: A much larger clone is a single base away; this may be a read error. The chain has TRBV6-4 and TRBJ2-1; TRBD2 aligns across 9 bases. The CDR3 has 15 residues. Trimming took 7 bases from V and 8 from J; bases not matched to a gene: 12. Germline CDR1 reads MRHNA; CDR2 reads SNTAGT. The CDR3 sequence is CASNEEAGGGYEQFF. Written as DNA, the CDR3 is TGTGCCAGCAATGAGGAAGCGGGAGGCGGTTATGAGCAGTTCTTC.

For the CDR3, the DNA is TGCGCCAGCAGCCTCAATGGTGCCCTCAGCTCCTTTGAAGCTTTCTTT. Protein: CASSLNGALSSFEAFF. V and J are TRBV5-1 and TRBJ1-1, with no clear D. CDR1 and CDR2 from the germline V gene are SGHRS and YFSETQ. V dropped 4 bases and J dropped 7 bases, with 23 bases sitting between them. The CDR3 has 16 amino acids.

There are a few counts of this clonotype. Here the CDR3 reads CASSLVRDIYTDTQYF. DNA of the CDR3: TGTGCCAGCAGCTTAGTGCGGGACATATACACAGATACGCAGTATTTT. The V call is TRBV7-9, the J call TRBJ2-3, with D perhaps assigned TRBD1 or TRBD2 (6 bases each). The CDR3 is 16 amino acids. V was clipped by 1 base and J by 2 bases, with 13 bases between them. The germline gives CDR1 SEHNR, CDR2 FQNEAQ (reference sequence).

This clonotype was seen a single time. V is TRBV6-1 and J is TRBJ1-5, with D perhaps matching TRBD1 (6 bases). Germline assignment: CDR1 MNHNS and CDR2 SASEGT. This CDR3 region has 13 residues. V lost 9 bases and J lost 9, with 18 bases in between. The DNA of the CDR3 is TGTGCCAGAAGTCAGAACAGGGAACCGCCCCAGCATTTT. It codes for CARSQNREPPQHF.

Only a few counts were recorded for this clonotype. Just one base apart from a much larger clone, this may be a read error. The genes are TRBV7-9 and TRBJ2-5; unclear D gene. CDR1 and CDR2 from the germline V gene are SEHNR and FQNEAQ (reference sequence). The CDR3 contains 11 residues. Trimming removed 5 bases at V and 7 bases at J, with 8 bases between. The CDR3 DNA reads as TGTGCCAGCAGCCTGAAAGTGACCCAGTACTTC. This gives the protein CASSLKVTQYF.

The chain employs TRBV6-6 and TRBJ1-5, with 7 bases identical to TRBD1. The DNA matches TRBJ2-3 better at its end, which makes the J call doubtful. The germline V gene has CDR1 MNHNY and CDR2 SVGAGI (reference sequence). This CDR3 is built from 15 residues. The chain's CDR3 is CASSAGTVNNQPQYF. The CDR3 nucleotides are TGTGCCAGCAGTGCTGGGACAGTGAACAATCAGCCCCAGTATTTT.